This T cell receptor beta chain stems from a study of radiotherapy plus CTLA-4 blockade in lung cancer. The overall study: Patients showed objective responses in about 20% of cases, and disease control was achieved by under 40%. Study-wide results and limits: Reports identified early blood T cell clone dynamics, with interferon-beta, as the best response predictor. In blood, after radiotherapy plus ipilimumab, tumor-derived TCR clones expanded.

V shed 6 bases and J 4 bases; nucleotides not matched to a gene: 5. Germline assignment: CDR1 MNHEY and CDR2 SVGAGI. The CDR3 is 14 residues long. Sequenced by immunoSEQ multiplex PCR; TCRdb stores in-frame clones only, minus some. The repertoire consists of roughly 73,000 clones, with more than 75% occurring once and the leading ten covering 40%. Concerning this clone itself: The antigen remains undetermined.

Chemo-refractory metastatic non-small-cell lung cancer patients received focal radiation with ipilimumab CTLA-4 blockade. The chain combines TRBV6-5 with TRBJ1-5; 8 bases line up with TRBD1. Specimen: peripheral blood, collected from a patient treated with radiotherapy plus ipilimumab. The clonotype comes from a human donor with non-small cell lung cancer that progressed on radiotherapy plus ipilimumab. The CDR3 coding sequence is TGTGCCAGCAGAGACAGACAGGGGAATCAGCCCCAGCATTTT. Its translation is CASRDRQGNQPQHF.